A single sample gave rise to the 20 T cell receptor beta chains below, sequenced in a study of CD8+ T cells in alopecia areata (dated by TCRdb to between 2017 and 2018). Sample time point, as interpreted from the label and publication: baseline before oral tofacitinib. Libraries were constructed by the immunoSEQ multiplex PCR assay. For TCR sequencing, RNA was extracted from every sample and reverse transcribed into cDNA to serve as template. Held by TCRdb, this immuneACCESS table contains in-frame sequences only and omits some clones. Under half of the omission traces to an unresolved V gene where checked; the cause of the rest is unknown. The sample yields 150,000 to 200,000 clones; just under 60% were counted once. The ten biggest clones cover over 12% of the sample. Material: CD4+ T cells sorted from blood, obtained at week 0. These receptors all come from a human donor with alopecia areata.

This clone came up many times. The chain combines TRBV27 with TRBJ1-6, with 9 bases matching TRBD1. V was pared by 5 bases and J by 0 bases, with 17 bases of the junction left unmatched. The CDR3 spans 21 residues. Looked up from germline, CDR1 is MNHEY and CDR2 is SMNVEV (reference sequence). CDR3 nucleotides: TGTGCCAGCAGTGCCCGGGACAGGGTCCTACCGAGGGGCTCCTATAATTCACCCCTCCACTTT. It encodes CASSARDRVLPRGSYNSPLHF.

DNA of the CDR3: TGTGCCAGCAGCCAGACAGGGGCAACTAATGAAAAACTGTTTTTT. It specifies CASSQTGATNEKLFF. The J gene is TRBJ1-4, the V gene TRBV6-5; 8 bases fit TRBD1. Per the germline V gene, CDR1 is MNHEY and CDR2 is SVGAGI. V dropped 6 bases and J dropped 0; count of bases not matched to a gene: 3. CDR3 length: 15 amino acids.

The V gene is TRBV6-5, the J gene TRBJ1-3; D is ambiguous. CDR3 length equals 13 residues. Per the germline V gene, CDR1 is MNHEY and CDR2 is SVGAGI. Trimming pared 4 bases from V and 3 bases from J, leaving 7 bases between. The CDR3 DNA reads TGTGCCAGCAGTTTAGCGGTTGGAAACACCATATATTTT. Translating gives CASSLAVGNTIYF.

The rearrangement uses TRBV29-1 and TRBJ2-7; 8 bases match TRBD1. CDR1 SQVTM and CDR2 ANQGSEA come from the germline V gene. The V segment lost 4 bases and the J segment 0 bases; nucleotides outside the gene matches: 5. The CDR3 is 14 residues long. The CDR3 reads CSVVGGQGSYEQYF. DNA for the CDR3: TGCAGCGTTGTAGGAGGACAGGGCTCCTACGAGCAGTACTTC.

This chain uses TRBV30 with TRBJ1-6; D remains ambiguous. Trimming removed 8 bases from V and 8 bases from J, with 10 bases in between. From germline, CDR1 is GTSNPN and CDR2 SVGIG (reference sequence). The CDR3 has 11 residues. CDR3 sequence: CALSSDSPLHF. The CDR3 DNA follows: TGTGCCCTTTCATCCGATTCACCCCTCCACTTT.

Of note for this clone: As the CDR3 is not closed by the conserved phenylalanine or tryptophan, this likely results from a read error. J is TRBJ2-7 and V is TRBV9; 11 bases fit TRBD2. In germline, CDR1 is SGDLS, CDR2 YYNGEE. The CDR3 contains 15 residues. The ends lost 2 bases at V and 4 bases at J; junction bases unmatched: 5. This CDR3 reads CASSVSGGAAYEQYL. As DNA, the CDR3 is TGTGCCAGCAGCGTTAGCGGGGGGGCCGCGTACGAGCAGTACCTC.

The V and J genes are TRBV29-1 and TRBJ2-3; 11 bases agree with TRBD2. Per the germline V gene, CDR1 is SQVTM and CDR2 is ANQGSEA. The J segment lost 3 bases and the V segment lost 5 bases, leaving 1 base of the junction unmatched. This CDR3 comprises 13 residues. The chain's CDR3 is CSVRTSGTDTQYF. The CDR3, as DNA: TGCAGCGTTCGGACTAGCGGGACAGATACGCAGTATTTT.

This clone was counted between two and nine times. The chain combines TRBV30 with TRBJ2-7, with a weak D call TRBD1 (6 bases). V dropped 0 bases and J dropped 3 bases, with 15 bases sitting between them. The germline CDR1 and CDR2 sequences are GTSNPN and SVGIG (reference sequence). CDR3 length: 15 residues. The CDR3 loop reads CAWSVLGAKDYEQYF. CDR3 DNA: TGTGCCTGGAGTGTATTGGGGGCAAAAGACTACGAGCAGTACTTC.

This clone was found many times. The chain recombines TRBV7-9 with TRBJ2-7; 7 bases agree with TRBD1. Germline-derived CDR1 and CDR2 are SEHNR and FQNEAQ (reference sequence). The V and J ends lost 4 bases and 2 bases, in that order; junction bases with no gene match: 8. This CDR3 region has 15 residues. In nucleotides, the CDR3 is TGTGCCAGCAGCTACACCGGGACAGTAACCTACGAGCAGTACTTC. Its translation is CASSYTGTVTYEQYF.

The genes are TRBV11-3 and TRBJ2-7, with 10 positions matching TRBD2. The CDR3 covers 14 residues. Germline CDR1 SGHNT, CDR2 YENEEA. The V segment lost 3 bases and the J segment 6 bases; nucleotides outside the gene matches: 5. Written as DNA, the CDR3 is TGTGCCAGCAGCTTCAGCGGGGGGGCCGCCGAGCAGTACTTC. This sequence encodes CASSFSGGAAEQYF. The variable domain in full, with the rest retrieved from reference TRBV11-3 and TRBJ2-7, is EAGVVQSPRYKIIEKKQPVAFWCNPISGHNTLYWYLQNLGQGPELLIRYENEEAVDDSQLPKDRFSAERLKGVDSTLKIQPAELGDSAVYLCASSFSGGAAEQYFGPGTRLTVT.

This clone was found a few times. V usage is TRBV29-1 and J usage is TRBJ2-2; D may be TRBD1 (6 bases). The CDR3 contains 13 residues. From germline, CDR1 is SQVTM and CDR2 ANQGSEA. Trimming removed 4 bases from V and 5 bases from J, with 11 bases in between. CDR3 sequence: CSVVGAWTGELFF. CDR3 in DNA: TGCAGCGTTGTGGGGGCATGGACCGGGGAGCTGTTTTTT.

The chain recombines TRBV7-2 with TRBJ1-1, with unresolved D. Germline CDR1 and CDR2: SGHTA and FQGNSA. The CDR3 runs 17 residues. The V gene lost 7 bases and the J gene lost 0 bases, with 21 bases spanning the gap. CDR3 loop: CASTVIHGPFMNTEAFF. The CDR3 DNA is TGTGCCAGCACCGTTATTCATGGTCCATTCATGAACACTGAAGCTTTCTTT.

This chain joins TRBV6-5 and TRBJ1-4, with 7 bases that match TRBD1. The J segment lost 5 bases and the V segment lost 2 bases, leaving 5 bases of the junction unmatched. The CDR3 sequence is 15 residues long. Germline CDR1 reads MNHEY; CDR2 reads SVGAGI. The CDR3 bases are TGTGCCAGCAGTTACGGTGACAGGGAAAATGAAAAACTGTTTTTT. Translation gives CASSYGDRENEKLFF.

V gene TRBV30 combines with J gene TRBJ2-2; no firm D call. CDR1 is GTSNPN and CDR2 is SVGIG in the germline V gene (reference sequence). V was shortened by 3 bases and J by 7 bases, with 9 bases between the two germline ends. The length of the CDR3 is 12 residues. CDR3 nucleotide sequence: TGTGCCTGGAGGGACGGTCACGGGGAGCTGTTTTTT. It specifies CAWRDGHGELFF.

This clone was observed a handful of times. V gene TRBV19 combines with J gene TRBJ2-6; 8 nucleotides agree with TRBD1. CDR3 length equals 17 residues. Losses at the gene ends were 5 bases for V and 0 bases for J; bases not matched to a gene: 6. Per the germline V gene, CDR1 is LNHDA and CDR2 is SQIVND (reference sequence). The CDR3, as DNA: TGTGCCAGTAGTCGGAGACAGGGGCTCTCTGGGGCCAACGTCCTGACTTTC. This translates into CASSRRQGLSGANVLTF.

J is TRBJ1-1 and V is TRBV29-1; tentatively, D is TRBD1 (6 bases). CDR3 size: 13 residues. The germline CDR1 and CDR2 sequences are SQVTM and ANQGSEA. Trimming pared 7 bases from V and 0 bases from J, leaving 12 bases between. This chain's CDR3 is CSARTGMNTEAFF. CDR3 in DNA: TGCAGCGCCAGAACAGGGATGAACACTGAAGCTTTCTTT.

The chain employs TRBV9 and TRBJ2-3; D possibly corresponds to TRBD2 (5 bases). Germline lookup yields CDR1 SGDLS and CDR2 YYNGEE. The CDR3 contains 16 residues. V lost 3 bases and J 4 bases, leaving 18 bases between the germline ends. CDR3 sequence reads: CASSAHPGNSADTQYF. In DNA, the CDR3 is TGTGCCAGCAGCGCCCACCCGGGAAACTCAGCAGATACGCAGTATTTT.

This clone was seen only a few times. This rearrangement joins TRBV29-1 to TRBJ1-2; no firm D call. V lost 1 base, J lost 7 bases, and 7 bases lay in between. Per the germline V gene, CDR1 is SQVTM and CDR2 is ANQGSEA. This CDR3 contains 11 residues. CDR3 residues: CSVEGAGGYTF. In DNA, the CDR3 is TGCAGCGTTGAAGGGGCTGGTGGCTACACCTTC. The entire variable domain, with the rest obtained from reference TRBV29-1 and TRBJ1-2, is as follows: SAVISQKPSRDICQRGTSLTIQCQVDSQVTMMFWYRQQPGQSLTLIATANQGSEATYESGFVIDKFPISRPNLTFSTLTVSNMSPEDSSIYLCSVEGAGGYTFGSGTRLTVV.

This clone was seen a few times. V gene TRBV5-1 combines with J gene TRBJ1-2; 7 bases align to TRBD1. Germline V gene lookup returns CDR1 SGHRS and CDR2 YFSETQ. J lost 4 bases, V lost 1 base, and 7 bases had no gene match. This CDR3 has 15 residues. The CDR3 region has the DNA TGCGCCAGCAGCTTGACCATCACAGGGGTCTATGGCTACACCTTC. It is translated as CASSLTITGVYGYTF. The whole variable domain, remainder taken from reference TRBV5-1 and TRBJ1-2, is KAGVTQTPRYLIKTRGQQVTLSCSPISGHRSVSWYQQTPGQGLQFLFEYFSETQRNKGNFPGRFSGRQFSNSRSEMNVSTLELGDSALYLCASSLTITGVYGYTFGSGTRLTVV.

The chain combines TRBV6-6 with TRBJ1-2; D might be TRBD1 (5 bases). The ends were cut back, 5 bases at V and 4 bases at J, with 11 bases in the middle. This CDR3 is built from 13 residues. Germline V gene sequence: CDR1 MNHNY, CDR2 SVGAGI (reference sequence). CDR3 nucleotides: TGTGCCAGCAGTCAAAACGGGGGCTATGGCTACACCTTC. Translation: CASSQNGGYGYTF.